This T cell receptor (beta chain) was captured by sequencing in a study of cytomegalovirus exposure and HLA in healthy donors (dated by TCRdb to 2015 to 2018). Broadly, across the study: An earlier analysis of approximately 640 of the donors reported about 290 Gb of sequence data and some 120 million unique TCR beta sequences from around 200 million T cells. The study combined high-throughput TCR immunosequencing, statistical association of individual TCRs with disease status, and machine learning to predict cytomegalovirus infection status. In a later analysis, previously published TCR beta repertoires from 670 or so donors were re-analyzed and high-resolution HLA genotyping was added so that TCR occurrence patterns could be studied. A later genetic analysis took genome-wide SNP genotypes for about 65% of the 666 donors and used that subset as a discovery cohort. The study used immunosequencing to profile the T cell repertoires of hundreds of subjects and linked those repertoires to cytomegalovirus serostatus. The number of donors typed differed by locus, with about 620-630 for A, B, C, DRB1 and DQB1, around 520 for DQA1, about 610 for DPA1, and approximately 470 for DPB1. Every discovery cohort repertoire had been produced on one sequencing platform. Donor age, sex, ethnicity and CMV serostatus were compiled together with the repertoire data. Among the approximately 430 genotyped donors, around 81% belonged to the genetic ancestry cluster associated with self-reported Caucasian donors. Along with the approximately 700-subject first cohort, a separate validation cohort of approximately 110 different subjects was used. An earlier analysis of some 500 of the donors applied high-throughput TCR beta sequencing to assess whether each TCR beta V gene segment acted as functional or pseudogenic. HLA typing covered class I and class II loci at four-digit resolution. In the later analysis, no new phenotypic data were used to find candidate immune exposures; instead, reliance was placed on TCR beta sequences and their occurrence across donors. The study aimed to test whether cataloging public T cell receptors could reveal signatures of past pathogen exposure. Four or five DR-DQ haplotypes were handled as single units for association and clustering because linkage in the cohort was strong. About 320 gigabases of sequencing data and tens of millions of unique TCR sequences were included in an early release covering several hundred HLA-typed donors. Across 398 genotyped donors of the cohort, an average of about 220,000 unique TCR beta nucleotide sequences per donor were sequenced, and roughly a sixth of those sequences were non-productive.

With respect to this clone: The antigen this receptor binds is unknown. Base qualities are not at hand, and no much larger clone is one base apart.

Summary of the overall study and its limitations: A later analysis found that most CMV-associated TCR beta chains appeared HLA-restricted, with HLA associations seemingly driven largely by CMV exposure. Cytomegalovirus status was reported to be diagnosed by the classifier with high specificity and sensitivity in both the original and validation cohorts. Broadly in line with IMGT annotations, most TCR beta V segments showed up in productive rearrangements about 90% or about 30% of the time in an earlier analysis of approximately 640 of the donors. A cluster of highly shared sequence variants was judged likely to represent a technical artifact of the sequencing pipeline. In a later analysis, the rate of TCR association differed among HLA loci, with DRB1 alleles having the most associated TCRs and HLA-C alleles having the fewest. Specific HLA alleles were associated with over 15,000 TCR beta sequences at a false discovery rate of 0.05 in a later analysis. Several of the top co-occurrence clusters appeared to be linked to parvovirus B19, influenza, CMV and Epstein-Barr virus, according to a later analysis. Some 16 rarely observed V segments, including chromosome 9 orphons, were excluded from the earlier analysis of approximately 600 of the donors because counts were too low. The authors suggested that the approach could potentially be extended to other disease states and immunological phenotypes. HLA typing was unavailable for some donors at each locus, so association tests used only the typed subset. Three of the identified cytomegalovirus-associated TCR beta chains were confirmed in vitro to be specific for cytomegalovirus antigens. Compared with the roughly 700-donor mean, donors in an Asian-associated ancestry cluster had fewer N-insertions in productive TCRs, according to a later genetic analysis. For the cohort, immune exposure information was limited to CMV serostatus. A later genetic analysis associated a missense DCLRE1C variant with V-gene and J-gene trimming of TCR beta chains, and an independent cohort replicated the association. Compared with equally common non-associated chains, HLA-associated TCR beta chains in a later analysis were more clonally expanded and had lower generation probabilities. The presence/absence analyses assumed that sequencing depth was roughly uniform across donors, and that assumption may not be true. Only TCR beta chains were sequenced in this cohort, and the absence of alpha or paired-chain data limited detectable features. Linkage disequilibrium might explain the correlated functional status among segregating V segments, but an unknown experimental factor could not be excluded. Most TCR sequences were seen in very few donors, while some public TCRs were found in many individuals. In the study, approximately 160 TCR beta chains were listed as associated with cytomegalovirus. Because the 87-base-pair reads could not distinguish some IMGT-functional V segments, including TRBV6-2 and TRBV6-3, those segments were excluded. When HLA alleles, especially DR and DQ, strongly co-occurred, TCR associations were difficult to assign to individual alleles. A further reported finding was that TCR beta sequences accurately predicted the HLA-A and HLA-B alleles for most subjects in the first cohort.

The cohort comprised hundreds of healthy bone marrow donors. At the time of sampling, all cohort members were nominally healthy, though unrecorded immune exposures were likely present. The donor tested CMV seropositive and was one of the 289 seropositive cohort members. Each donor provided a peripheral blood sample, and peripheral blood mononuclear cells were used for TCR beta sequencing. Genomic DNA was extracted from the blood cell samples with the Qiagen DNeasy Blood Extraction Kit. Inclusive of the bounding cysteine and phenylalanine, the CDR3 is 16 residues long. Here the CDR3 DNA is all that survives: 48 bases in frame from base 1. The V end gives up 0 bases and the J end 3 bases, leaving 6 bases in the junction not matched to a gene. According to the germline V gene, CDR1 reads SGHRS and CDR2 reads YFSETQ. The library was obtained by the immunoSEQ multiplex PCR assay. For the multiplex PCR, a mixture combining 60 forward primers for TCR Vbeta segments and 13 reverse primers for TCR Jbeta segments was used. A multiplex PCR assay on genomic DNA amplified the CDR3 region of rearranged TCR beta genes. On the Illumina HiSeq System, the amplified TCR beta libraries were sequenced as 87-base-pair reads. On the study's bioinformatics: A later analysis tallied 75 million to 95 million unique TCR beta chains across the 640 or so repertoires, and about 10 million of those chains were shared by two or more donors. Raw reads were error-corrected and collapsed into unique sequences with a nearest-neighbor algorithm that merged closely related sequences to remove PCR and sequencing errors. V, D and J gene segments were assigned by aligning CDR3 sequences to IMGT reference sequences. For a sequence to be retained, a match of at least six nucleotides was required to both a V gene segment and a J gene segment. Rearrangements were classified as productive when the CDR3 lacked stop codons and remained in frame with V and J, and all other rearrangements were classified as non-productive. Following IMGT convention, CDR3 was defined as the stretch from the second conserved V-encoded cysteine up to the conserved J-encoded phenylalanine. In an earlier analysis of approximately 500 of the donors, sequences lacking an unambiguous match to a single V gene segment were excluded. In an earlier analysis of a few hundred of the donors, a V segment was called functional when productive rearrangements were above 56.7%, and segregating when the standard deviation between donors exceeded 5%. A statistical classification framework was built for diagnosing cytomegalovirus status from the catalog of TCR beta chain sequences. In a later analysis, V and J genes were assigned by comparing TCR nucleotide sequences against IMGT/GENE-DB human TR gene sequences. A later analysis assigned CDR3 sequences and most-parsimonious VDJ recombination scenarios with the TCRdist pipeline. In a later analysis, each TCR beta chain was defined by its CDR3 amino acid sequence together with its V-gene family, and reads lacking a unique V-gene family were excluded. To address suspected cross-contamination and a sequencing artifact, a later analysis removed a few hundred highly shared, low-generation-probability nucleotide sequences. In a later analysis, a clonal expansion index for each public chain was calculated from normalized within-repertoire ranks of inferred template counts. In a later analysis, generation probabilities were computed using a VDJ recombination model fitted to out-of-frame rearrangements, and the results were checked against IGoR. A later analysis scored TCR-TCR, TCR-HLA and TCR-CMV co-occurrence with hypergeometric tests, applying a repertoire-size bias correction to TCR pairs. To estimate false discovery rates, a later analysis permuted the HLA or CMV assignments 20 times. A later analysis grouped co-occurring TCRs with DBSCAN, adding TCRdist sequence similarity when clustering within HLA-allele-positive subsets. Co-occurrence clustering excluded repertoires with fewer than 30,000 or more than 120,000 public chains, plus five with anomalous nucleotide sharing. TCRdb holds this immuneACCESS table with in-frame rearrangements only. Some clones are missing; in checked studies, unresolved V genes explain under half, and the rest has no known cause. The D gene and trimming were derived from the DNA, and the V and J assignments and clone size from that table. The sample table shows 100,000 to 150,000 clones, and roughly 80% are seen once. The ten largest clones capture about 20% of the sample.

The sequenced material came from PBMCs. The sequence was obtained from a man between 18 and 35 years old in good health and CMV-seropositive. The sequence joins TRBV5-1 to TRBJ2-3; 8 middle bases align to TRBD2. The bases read TGCGCCAGCAGCTTGGGTACGGGGGGGGTTACAGATACGCAGTATTTT. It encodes CASSLGTGGVTDTQYF.